This T cell receptor (beta chain) was sequenced in a study of T cells in Graves' hyperthyroidism and ophthalmopathy (dated by TCRdb to the late 2010s). Regarding the complete study: Peripheral blood samples were taken at the time of initial diagnosis, prior to any treatment. A discovery cohort of about a hundred patients, about 44 with Graves' ophthalmopathy and under 60 with stable Graves' hyperthyroidism, was used to find distinguishing TCR V-J signatures. Prospective prediction of ophthalmopathy was tested in an independent validation cohort of approximately 18 hyperthyroidism patients and 17 patients who later progressed to ophthalmopathy. For training and testing, the 80 to 100 patients in the discovery cohort were randomly divided in a 7:3 ratio. Thyroid tissue and blood T-cell repertoires from about six Graves' hyperthyroidism patients were also compared in the study. Following sampling, methimazole starting at 30 mg daily was given to hyperthyroidism patients, and high-dose intravenous methylprednisolone was given to ophthalmopathy patients. TCR Vbeta CDR3 sequencing of 120 to 150 peripheral blood samples (around 45 ophthalmopathy, 75 or so hyperthyroidism and roughly 17 progressor patients) is reported in the paper. The full study reports these points: Ophthalmopathy was separated from stable hyperthyroidism by a 13 V-J signature model, with approximately 86% sensitivity and roughly 81% specificity obtained in cross-validation and 80%/75% obtained in testing. No statistical method was used to set the sample size in advance, and investigators knew the group allocation. In validation, the model predicted progression to ophthalmopathy a median of about 6.5 months before onset, with about 71% sensitivity and roughly 79% specificity. Most expanded thyroid clonotypes (frequency above 0.001) were also found in blood, which suggests that blood repertoires may mirror thyroid immune responses.

As for this clonotype: No antigen is known for it. No per-base quality is available; no much larger clone lies one base away.

The TCR beta CDR3 regions were amplified from the RNA transcripts. The first round of RT-PCR for the TCR CDR3 was performed with the HTBI primer set and the Qiagen OneStep RT-PCR kit. A second multiplex PCR round built the libraries, followed by size selection and purification. Libraries were sequenced paired-end with 100 bp reads on an Illumina HiSeq2000. The authors processed their data as follows. Raw data were processed with SOAPnuke, discarding reads with adapters, uncalled bases, mean Phred below 15, or no exact constant-primer or identifier match. COPE v1.2.5 was used to merge high-quality paired reads, and clonotypes were defined as unique nucleotide sequences. MiTCR v1.1 was used to align the clonotypes against IMGT TRBV, TRBD and TRBJ reference segments. Only V-J combinations with frequency above 0.0001, covering 99% to 99.2% of repertoires, were analysed. The TCS score was defined as the ratio of F50 (clonal expansion) to E x V (chaos), calculated using BLOSUM62-based TCRdist between CDR3 peptides within each V-J. Welch's t-statistics and random forest reduced some 510 V-J features to about 12, which were used in a naive Bayes classifier (R e1071). The similarity between thyroid and blood repertoires was quantified using the Morisita-Horn index. TCRdb reprocessing: public reads trimmed at Q25 with fastp, clones called with MiXCR, in-frame beta chains kept. Rows matching on CDR3 protein sequence are summarized as one entry with the most common DNA and genes. These V and J calls are TCRdb output, not the study's own analysis. The sample table records 700,000 to 950,000 distinct CDR3 sequences; just over 35% of these occur just once. The ten largest clones take up around 29% of the sample.

Graves' hyperthyroidism was defined as stable when no progression to ophthalmopathy occurred over 18 months of follow-up. Hyperthyroidism patients were newly diagnosed, had a disease duration of under 2 months, and were aged 18 to 65 years. Patients with uncontrolled infections, other autoimmune diseases, pregnancy or lactation were excluded. Clinical symptoms, serum thyroxine and TRAb, thyroid ultrasound, and orbital computed tomography formed the basis for the diagnoses. PBMCs were separated from roughly 9.6 ml of fresh peripheral blood using Ficoll-Paque density gradient centrifugation. Total RNA was extracted with Trizol reagent, and quality was checked on an Agilent 2100 Bioanalyzer. The CDR3 measures 11 amino acids from cysteine to phenylalanine. Just CDR3 DNA is preserved here, 33 bases in frame from base 1. Between the V and J ends, shortened by 8 bases and 7 bases respectively, the junction contains 9 bases. As encoded in the germline V gene, CDR1 is SNHLY while CDR2 is FYNNEI.

The sequenced sample consisted of blood. The sequence links TRBV2 to TRBJ1-5, with the D gene not clear enough to name. The source is a woman aged 40 to 50 with Graves' hyperthyroidism. The CDR3 is CASGPGQPQHF. DNA sequence: TGTGCCAGCGGCCCTGGCCAGCCCCAGCATTTT.